A selection of T cell receptor beta chains follows, all from one sample in a study of TIL therapy for anti-PD-1-resistant metastatic lung cancer. TCRdb's copy holds only in-frame clones and misses some; the assay was immunoSEQ multiplex PCR. The sample records around 19,000 clones, about four fifths being singletons. The sample was blood, taken at baseline. These receptors were taken from a person between 30 and 80 years old with non-small cell lung cancer. Both conserved end residues are part of each CDR3. D genes are given only for firm matches. Size is stated for part of the rows, as once, few or many counts, or as a class when the clone is expanded.

D gene	J gene	clone size	V gene	CDR3 DNA	CDR3 protein
.	TRBJ2-3	.	TRBV2	TGTGCCAGCCTGTTCGACTCTTACACAGATACGCAGTATTTT	CASLFDSYTDTQYF
.	TRBJ1-5	.	TRBV6-1	TGTGCCAGCAGTGAACAAGTAAATCAGCCCCAGCATTTT	CASSEQVNQPQHF
.	TRBJ2-7	.	TRBV27	TGTGCCAGCAGTTTAAGCGCCGGGACACGGGGGTCCTACGAGCAGTACTTC	CASSLSAGTRGSYEQYF
TRBD2	TRBJ2-1	.	TRBV7-9	TGTGCCAGCAGCTTAGCTCTAGCGGCCTACAATGAGCAGTTCTTC	CASSLALAAYNEQFF
TRBD2	TRBJ2-7	few	TRBV7-9	TGTGCCAGCAGCGATAGCGGGAGGGCCTACGAGCAGTACTTC	CASSDSGRAYEQYF
.	TRBJ1-4	.	TRBV4-3	TGCGCCAGCAGCCAAGGGGACGCAACTAATGAAAAACTGTTTTTT	CASSQGDATNEKLFF
.	TRBJ1-6	.	TRBV7-9	TGTGCCAGCAGCGCCGCGGGACTCTCCGATTCACCCCTCCACTTT	CASSAAGLSDSPLHF
.	TRBJ1-2	.	TRBV30	TGTGCCTGGAGTGTAAGGGGCTCAAGTGGCTACACCTTC	CAWSVRGSSGYTF
.	TRBJ1-3	.	TRBV6-1	TGTGCCAGCAGTGAAGCGCGCCAGCGAACTTCCTCTGGAAACACCATATATTTT	CASSEARQRTSSGNTIYF
.	TRBJ1-1	.	TRBV7-3	TGTGCCAGCAGCCCCCTTGGAGGGGACACTGAAGCTTTCTTT	CASSPLGGDTEAFF
TRBD1	TRBJ2-2	.	TRBV7-9	TGTGCCAGCAGCTCGCGCCGGGACAGGGTTGATCCCGGGGAGCTGTTTTTT	CASSSRRDRVDPGELFF
TRBD2	TRBJ2-7	.	TRBV27	TGTGCCAGCAGTTTTACGGGGGGAGGAGGGAACTACGAGCAGTACTTC	CASSFTGGGGNYEQYF
TRBD2	TRBJ2-2	.	TRBV4-3	TGCGCCAGCAGCTTCCGGACTAGCCCGCACACCGGGGAGCTGTTTTTT	CASSFRTSPHTGELFF
TRBD2	TRBJ2-1	.	TRBV19	TGTGCCAGTAGTATAGGAGGTCCCTCACTAGCGGGGGAGTGGAATGAGCAGTTCTTC	CASSIGGPSLAGEWNEQFF
.	TRBJ1-4	.	TRBV9	TGTGCCAGCAGCGTAGACGTACTCACAAATGAAAAACTGTTTTTT	CASSVDVLTNEKLFF
.	TRBJ1-1	.	TRBV27	TGTGCCAGCAGTTTATCCTTCCCCTCACGTAACACTGAAGCTTTCTTT	CASSLSFPSRNTEAFF
.	TRBJ2-5	.	TRBV4-3	TGCGCCAGCAGCCAAGATGGGGGCAGGGTCGGGACCCAGTACTTC	CASSQDGGRVGTQYF
.	TRBJ2-5	.	TRBV29-1	TGCAGCGTTGTGGACAGGTCGAGCGGGGGAACCCAGTACTTC	CSVVDRSSGGTQYF
TRBD1	TRBJ1-2	.	TRBV28	TGTGCCAGCAGTACGCCCCGGGGACAGGCCAACTATGGCTACACCTTC	CASSTPRGQANYGYTF